These 9 T cell receptor beta chains originate from one sample sequenced in a study of blood T cell repertoires in COVID-19. The protocol was immunoSEQ multiplex PCR, while the TCRdb copy is restricted to in-frame clones and leaves out a portion. Counted here are approximately 360,000 clones, around 87% occurring once; the ten biggest clones make up more than 0.9%. Sequencing was performed on PBMCs or T cells enriched from blood (not recorded which). The receptors were gathered from a young woman with acute COVID-19.

The chain couples TRBV7-3 to TRBJ1-2; tentative D call: TRBD1 (5 bases). In germline, CDR1 is SGHTA, CDR2 FQGTGA. V was shortened by 5 bases and J by 8 bases, with 12 bases between the two germline ends. The CDR3 has 12 amino acids. The CDR3 reads CASSPGGGGYTF. CDR3 DNA: TGTGCCAGCAGCCCGGGGGGAGGAGGCTACACCTTC. The full variable domain, its missing parts supplied by reference TRBV7-3 and TRBJ1-2, is GAGVSQTPSNKVTEKGKYVELRCDPISGHTALYWYRQSLGQGPEFLIYFQGTGAADDSGLPNDRFFAVRPEGSVSTLKIQRTERGDSAVYLCASSPGGGGYTFGSGTRLTVV.

The V gene is TRBV2, the J gene TRBJ2-1; D possibly corresponds to TRBD2 (5 bases). The CDR3 runs 11 residues. Germline CDR1 reads SNHLY; CDR2 reads FYNNEI. Trimming pared 3 bases from V and 16 bases from J, leaving 13 bases between. The CDR3, as DNA: TGTGCCAGCAGTGAGGGCAAGCGGACTTTCTTC. Translated: CASSEGKRTFF. The entire variable domain, with the rest obtained from reference TRBV2 and TRBJ2-1, is as follows: EPEVTQTPSHQVTQMGQEVILRCVPISNHLYFYWYRQILGQKVEFLVSFYNNEISEKSEIFDDQFSVERPDGSNFTLKIRSTKLEDSAMYFCASSEGKRTFFGPGTRLTVL.

This rearrangement joins TRBV3-1 (or the pseudogene TRBV3-2) to TRBJ1-5; tentatively, D is TRBD1 (6 bases). This CDR3 region has 15 residues. V lost 3 bases, J lost 4 bases, and 13 bases lay in between. Per germline, CDR1 LGHDT and CDR2 YNNKEL (reference sequence). DNA for the CDR3: TGTGCCAGCAGCCAGTCGGGGGGCGAGAATCAGCCCCAGCATTTT. It is translated as CASSQSGGENQPQHF.

This sequence joins TRBV2 and TRBJ1-2, with D hard to call. CDR1 and CDR2 from the germline V gene are SNHLY and FYNNEI. Trimming removed 1 base from V and 0 bases from J, with 6 bases in between. CDR3 length: 14 residues. CDR3 residues: CASSEEQTNYGYTF. DNA for the CDR3: TGTGCCAGCAGTGAAGAACAGACTAACTATGGCTACACCTTC.

This clone was detected only once. J is TRBJ2-7 and V is TRBV18; 9 bases are a match to TRBD1. The length of the CDR3 is 14 residues. Germline CDR1 and CDR2: KGHSH and LQKENI. The V gene end was trimmed by 6 bases and the J gene end by 5 bases; junction bases not matched to a gene: 8. Written as DNA, the CDR3 is TGTGCCAGCTCCCAGGGACAGGGATCCCACGAGCAGTACTTC. Its protein is CASSQGQGSHEQYF.

The chain links TRBV5-1 to TRBJ2-2; 8 nucleotides agree with TRBD1. The germline V gene has CDR1 SGHRS and CDR2 YFSETQ. The ends lost 1 base at V and 3 bases at J; junction bases unmatched: 2. This CDR3 comprises 15 residues. The CDR3 protein is CASSLPGGDTGELFF. The CDR3 bases are TGCGCCAGCAGCTTGCCAGGGGGCGACACCGGGGAGCTGTTTTTT.

The chain is built from TRBV2 and TRBJ1-5; the match to TRBD1 covers 9 bases. Germline trimming cut 8 bases from V and 7 bases from J; bases unmatched to any gene: 6. From germline, CDR1 is SNHLY and CDR2 FYNNEI. The CDR3 runs 13 residues. DNA for the CDR3: TGTGCCAGCGTACAGGGGGCTCGGCAGCCCCAGCATTTT. Its protein is CASVQGARQPQHF.

Written as DNA, the CDR3 is TGCGCCAGCAGCTCCCAACCGACAGGGAGTATGCGTGAAAAACTGTTTTTT. Its translation: CASSSQPTGSMREKLFF. The rearrangement links TRBV5-1 to TRBJ1-4, with TRBD1 matching over 7 bases. Germline CDR1 is SGHRS and CDR2 is YFSETQ. The CDR3 consists of 17 residues. V lost 3 bases, J lost 7 bases, and 15 bases stayed unmatched.

This chain connects TRBV7-6 to TRBJ1-2, with D perhaps matching TRBD1 (6 bases). There are 16 residues in the CDR3. Trimming pared 5 bases from V and 2 bases from J, leaving 18 bases between. The V gene's germline CDR1 is SGHVS and CDR2 FNYEAQ. CDR3 sequence: CASSPGAGSLNYGYTF. Written as DNA, the CDR3 is TGTGCCAGCAGCCCAGGGGCAGGGTCCCTCAACTATGGCTACACCTTC.